The source of this T cell receptor beta chain is a study of neurological immune-mediated disorders. This clonotype was counted ten times or more. Antigen unknown. Maryland, USA blood bank volunteers served as healthy controls. Trimming took 4 bases from V and 0 from J, leaving 11 bases between them. The CDR3 is made up of 15 amino acids. Germline values: CDR1 SGHRS, CDR2 YFSETQ. Notes on the study in general: Across subjects, expanded clones had no CDR3 amino acid sequences in common, pointing to private repertoires in all groups. Multiple sclerosis, the disease with the least TCR clonal expansion, fell below healthy controls, whereas HTLV-1-associated myelopathy showed the most.

TCRdb called the 5' RACE reads again in MiXCR, with one record for every CDR3 protein. The data show more than 75,000 distinct CDR3 sequences, over 9% seen once. This TCR derives from a man aged 40-55 years in good health. The chain couples TRBV5-1 to TRBJ1-3; a weak D match, TRBD1 (6 bases). The sequencing sample was made of PBMCs. This CDR3 reads CASSPDRNSGNTIYF. The CDR3 nucleotides are TGCGCCAGCAGCCCGGACAGAAACTCTGGAAACACCATATATTTT. Supplemented by reference TRBV5-1 and TRBJ1-3, the full variable domain reads KAGVTQTPRYLIKTRGQQVTLSCSPISGHRSVSWYQQTPGQGLQFLFEYFSETQRNKGNFPGRFSGRQFSNSRSEMNVSTLELGDSALYLCASSPDRNSGNTIYFGEGSWLTVV.